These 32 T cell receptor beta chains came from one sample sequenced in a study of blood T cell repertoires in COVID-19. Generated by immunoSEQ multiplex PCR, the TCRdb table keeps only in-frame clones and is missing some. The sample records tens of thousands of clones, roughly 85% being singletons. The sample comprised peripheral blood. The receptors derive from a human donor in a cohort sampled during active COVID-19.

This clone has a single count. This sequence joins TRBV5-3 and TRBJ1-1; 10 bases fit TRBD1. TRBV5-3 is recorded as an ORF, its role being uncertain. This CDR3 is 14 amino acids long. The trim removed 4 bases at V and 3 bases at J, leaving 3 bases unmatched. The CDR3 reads CARSRDRGHTEAFF. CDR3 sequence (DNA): TGTGCCAGAAGCCGGGACAGGGGTCACACTGAAGCTTTCTTT.

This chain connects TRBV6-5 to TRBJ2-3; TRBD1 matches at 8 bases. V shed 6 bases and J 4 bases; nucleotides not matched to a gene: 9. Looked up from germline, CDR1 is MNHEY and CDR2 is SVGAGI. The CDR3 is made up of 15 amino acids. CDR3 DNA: TGTGCCAGCAGGAGGGCAGGGGGCTTGGCAGATACGCAGTATTTT. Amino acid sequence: CASRRAGGLADTQYF.

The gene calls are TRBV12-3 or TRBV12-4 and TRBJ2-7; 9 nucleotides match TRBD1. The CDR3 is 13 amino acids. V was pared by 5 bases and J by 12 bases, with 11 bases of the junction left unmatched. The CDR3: CASSPDRGVPRYF. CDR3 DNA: TGTGCCAGCAGTCCGGACAGGGGAGTCCCTCGGTACTTC.

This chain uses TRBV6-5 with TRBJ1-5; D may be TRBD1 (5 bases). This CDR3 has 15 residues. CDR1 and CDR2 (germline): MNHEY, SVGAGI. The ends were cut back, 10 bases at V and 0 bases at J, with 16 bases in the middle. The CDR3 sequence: CATARTRFSNQPQHF. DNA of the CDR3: TGTGCCACCGCCAGGACACGGTTTAGCAATCAGCCCCAGCATTTT.

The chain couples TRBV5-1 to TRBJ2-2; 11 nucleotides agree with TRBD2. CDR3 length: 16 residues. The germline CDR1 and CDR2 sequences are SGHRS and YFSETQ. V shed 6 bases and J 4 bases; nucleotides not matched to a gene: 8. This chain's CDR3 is CASKEVAGGPTGELFF. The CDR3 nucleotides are TGCGCCAGCAAGGAGGTAGCGGGGGGGCCCACCGGGGAGCTGTTTTTT.

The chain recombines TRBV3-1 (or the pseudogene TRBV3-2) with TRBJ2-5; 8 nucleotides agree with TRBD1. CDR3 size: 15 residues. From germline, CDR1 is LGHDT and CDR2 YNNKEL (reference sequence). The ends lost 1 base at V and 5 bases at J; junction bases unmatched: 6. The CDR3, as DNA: TGTGCCAGCAGCCAAGGTCAGGGGGCGAGGGAGACCCAGTACTTC. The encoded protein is CASSQGQGARETQYF.

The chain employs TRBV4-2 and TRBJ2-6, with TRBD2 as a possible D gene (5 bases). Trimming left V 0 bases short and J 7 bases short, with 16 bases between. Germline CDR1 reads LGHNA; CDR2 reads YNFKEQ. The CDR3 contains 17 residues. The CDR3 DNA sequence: TGTGCCAGCAGCCAAGATTCGGGGTCTCTGGGTGCCAACGTCCTGACTTTC. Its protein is CASSQDSGSLGANVLTF.

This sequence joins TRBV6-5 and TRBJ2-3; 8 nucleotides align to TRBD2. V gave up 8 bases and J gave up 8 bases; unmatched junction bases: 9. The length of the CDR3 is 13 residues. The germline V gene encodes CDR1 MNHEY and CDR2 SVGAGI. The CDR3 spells CASWTSSDSTQYF. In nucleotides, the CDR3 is TGTGCCAGCTGGACTAGCTCGGATAGTACGCAGTATTTT.

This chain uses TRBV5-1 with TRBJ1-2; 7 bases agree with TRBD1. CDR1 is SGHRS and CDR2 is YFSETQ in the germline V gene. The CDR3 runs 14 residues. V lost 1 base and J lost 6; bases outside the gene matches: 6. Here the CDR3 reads CASSLLSGGDGYTF. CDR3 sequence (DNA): TGCGCCAGCAGCTTGTTGTCAGGGGGAGATGGCTACACCTTC.

The CDR3 DNA reads as TGTGCCAGCAGTTTATTCCGGGGGGCCTACGAGCAGTACTTC. Translating it yields CASSLFRGAYEQYF. V and J are TRBV27 and TRBJ2-7, with 7 bases matching TRBD2. The CDR3 is made up of 14 amino acids. Looked up from germline, CDR1 is MNHEY and CDR2 is SMNVEV (reference sequence). V shed 1 base and J 2 bases; nucleotides not matched to a gene: 2.

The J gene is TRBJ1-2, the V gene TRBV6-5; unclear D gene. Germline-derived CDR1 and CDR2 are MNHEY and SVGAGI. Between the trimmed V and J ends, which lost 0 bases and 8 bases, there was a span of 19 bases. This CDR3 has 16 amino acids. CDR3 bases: TGTGCCAGCAGTTACTCGACCCCTTTTTCGACTTCAGGCTACACCTTC. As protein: CASSYSTPFSTSGYTF.

The CDR3 DNA sequence: TGCGCCAGCAGCCAAGGACAGGGGGCGGAAGAGCAGTACTTC. This codes for CASSQGQGAEEQYF. The chain carries TRBV4-3 and TRBJ2-7; 10 positions agree with TRBD1. V was clipped by 1 base and J by 7 bases; unmatched bases: 4. Looked up from germline, CDR1 is LGHNA and CDR2 is YSLEER. This CDR3 comprises 14 residues.

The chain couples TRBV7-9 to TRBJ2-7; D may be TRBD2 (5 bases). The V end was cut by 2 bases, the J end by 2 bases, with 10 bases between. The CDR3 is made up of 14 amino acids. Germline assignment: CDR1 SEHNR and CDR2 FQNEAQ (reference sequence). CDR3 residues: CASSLQLATYEQYF. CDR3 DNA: TGTGCCAGCAGCTTACAGCTAGCTACCTACGAGCAGTACTTC.

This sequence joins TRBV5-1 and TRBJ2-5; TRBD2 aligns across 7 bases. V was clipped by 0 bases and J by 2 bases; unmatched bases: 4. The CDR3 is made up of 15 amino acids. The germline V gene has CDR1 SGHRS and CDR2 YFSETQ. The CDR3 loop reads CASSLGSSGQETQYF. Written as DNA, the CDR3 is TGCGCCAGCAGCTTGGGCTCTAGCGGACAAGAGACCCAGTACTTC.

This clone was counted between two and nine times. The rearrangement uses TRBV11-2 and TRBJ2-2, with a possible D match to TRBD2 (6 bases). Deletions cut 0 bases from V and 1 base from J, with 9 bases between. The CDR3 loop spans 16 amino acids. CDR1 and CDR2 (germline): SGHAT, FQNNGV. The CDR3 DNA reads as TGTGCCAGCAGCTTAGATGGACTACTGAACACCGGGGAGCTGTTTTTT. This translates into CASSLDGLLNTGELFF.

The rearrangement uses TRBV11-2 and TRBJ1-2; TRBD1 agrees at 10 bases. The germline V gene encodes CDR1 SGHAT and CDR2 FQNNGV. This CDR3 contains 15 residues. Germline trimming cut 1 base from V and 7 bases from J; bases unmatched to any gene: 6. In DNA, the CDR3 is TGTGCCAGCAGCTTAGCGACAGGGGGCCCTAGTGGCTACACCTTC. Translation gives CASSLATGGPSGYTF.

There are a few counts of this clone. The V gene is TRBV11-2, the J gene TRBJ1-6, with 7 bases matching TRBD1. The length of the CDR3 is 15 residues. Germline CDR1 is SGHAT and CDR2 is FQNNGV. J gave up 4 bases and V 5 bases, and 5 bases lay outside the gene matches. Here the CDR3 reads CASSPGTVYNSPLHF. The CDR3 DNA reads TGTGCCAGCAGCCCCGGGACAGTTTATAATTCACCCCTCCACTTT.

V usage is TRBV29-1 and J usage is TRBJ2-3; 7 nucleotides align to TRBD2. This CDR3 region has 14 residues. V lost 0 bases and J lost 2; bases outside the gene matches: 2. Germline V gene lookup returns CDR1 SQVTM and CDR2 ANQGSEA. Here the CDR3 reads CSVEESGVTDTQYF. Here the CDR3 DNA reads TGCAGCGTTGAAGAGAGCGGGGTCACAGATACGCAGTATTTT.

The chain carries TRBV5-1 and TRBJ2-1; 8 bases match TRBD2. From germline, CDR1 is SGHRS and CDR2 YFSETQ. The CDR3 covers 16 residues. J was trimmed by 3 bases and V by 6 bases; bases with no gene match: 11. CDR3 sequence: CASNSGGLAGYNEQFF. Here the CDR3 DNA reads TGCGCCAGCAACTCTGGGGGGCTAGCGGGCTACAATGAGCAGTTCTTC.

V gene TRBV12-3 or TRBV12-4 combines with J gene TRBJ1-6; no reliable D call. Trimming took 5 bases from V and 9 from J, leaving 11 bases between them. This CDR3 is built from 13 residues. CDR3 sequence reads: CASSVGSTSPLHF. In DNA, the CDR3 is TGTGCCAGCAGTGTAGGCAGTACTTCACCCCTCCACTTT.

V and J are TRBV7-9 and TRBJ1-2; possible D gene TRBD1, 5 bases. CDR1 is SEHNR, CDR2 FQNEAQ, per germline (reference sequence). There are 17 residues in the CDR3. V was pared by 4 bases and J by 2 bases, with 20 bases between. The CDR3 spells CASSSLGGTLGNYGYTF. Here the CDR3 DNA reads TGTGCCAGCAGCTCGCTGGGGGGGACCCTCGGGAACTATGGCTACACCTTC. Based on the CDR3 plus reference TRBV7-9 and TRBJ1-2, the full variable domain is DTGVSQNPRHKITKRGQNVTFRCDPISEHNRLYWYRQTLGQGPEFLTYFQNEAQLEKSRLLSDRFSAERPKGSFSTLEIQRTEQGDSAMYLCASSSLGGTLGNYGYTFGSGTRLTVV.

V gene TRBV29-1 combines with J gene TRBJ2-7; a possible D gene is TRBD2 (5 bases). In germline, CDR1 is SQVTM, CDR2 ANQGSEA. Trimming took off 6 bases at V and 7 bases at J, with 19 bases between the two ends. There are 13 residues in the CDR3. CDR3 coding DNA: TGCAGCGTCGTTGGAGGAACTTTGTCTGAGCAGTACTTC. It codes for CSVVGGTLSEQYF.

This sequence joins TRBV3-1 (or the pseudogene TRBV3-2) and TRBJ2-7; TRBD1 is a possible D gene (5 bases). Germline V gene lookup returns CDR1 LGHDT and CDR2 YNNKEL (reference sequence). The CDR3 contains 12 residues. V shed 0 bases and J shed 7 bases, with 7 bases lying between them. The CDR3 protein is CASSQDQGEQYF. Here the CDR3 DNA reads TGTGCCAGCAGCCAAGATCAGGGAGAGCAGTACTTC.

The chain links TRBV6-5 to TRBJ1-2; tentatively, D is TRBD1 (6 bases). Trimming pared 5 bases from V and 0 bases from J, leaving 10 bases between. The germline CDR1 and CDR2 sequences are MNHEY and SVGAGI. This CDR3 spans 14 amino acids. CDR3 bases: TGTGCCAGCAGTCCGACAGGAACTAACTATGGCTACACCTTC. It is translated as CASSPTGTNYGYTF.

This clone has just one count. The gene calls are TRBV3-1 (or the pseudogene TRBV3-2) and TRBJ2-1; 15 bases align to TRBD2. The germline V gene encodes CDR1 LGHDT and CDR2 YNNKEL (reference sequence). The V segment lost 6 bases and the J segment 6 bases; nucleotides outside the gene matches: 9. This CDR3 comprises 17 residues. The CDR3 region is CASRSGTSGGRPNEQFF. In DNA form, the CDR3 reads TGTGCCAGCAGGTCCGGGACTAGCGGGGGGCGACCCAATGAGCAGTTCTTC.

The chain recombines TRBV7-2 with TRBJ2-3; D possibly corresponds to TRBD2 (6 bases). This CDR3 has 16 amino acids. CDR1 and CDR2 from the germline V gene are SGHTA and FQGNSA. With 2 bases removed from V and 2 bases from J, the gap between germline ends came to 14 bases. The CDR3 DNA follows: TGTGCCAGCAGCTTAAACGGGGGAGCCACCACAGATACGCAGTATTTT. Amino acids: CASSLNGGATTDTQYF. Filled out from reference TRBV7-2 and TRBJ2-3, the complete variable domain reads GAGVSQSPSNKVTEKGKDVELRCDPISGHTALYWYRQSLGQGLEFLIYFQGNSAPDKSGLPSDRFSAERTGGSVSTLTIQRTQQEDSAVYLCASSLNGGATTDTQYFGPGTRLTVL.

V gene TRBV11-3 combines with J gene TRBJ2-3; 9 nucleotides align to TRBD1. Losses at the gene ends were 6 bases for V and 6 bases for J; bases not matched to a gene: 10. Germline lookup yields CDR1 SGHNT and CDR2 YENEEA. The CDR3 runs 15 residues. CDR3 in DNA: TGTGCCAGCAGGCCACCCGGGACAGGGTTGGATACGCAGTATTTT. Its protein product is CASRPPGTGLDTQYF.

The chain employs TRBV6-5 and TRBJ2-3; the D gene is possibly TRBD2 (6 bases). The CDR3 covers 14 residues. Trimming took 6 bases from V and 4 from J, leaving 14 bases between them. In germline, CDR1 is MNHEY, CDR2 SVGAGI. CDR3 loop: CASSGREKSDTQYF. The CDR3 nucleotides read TGTGCCAGCAGCGGCCGGGAGAAGTCAGATACGCAGTATTTT.

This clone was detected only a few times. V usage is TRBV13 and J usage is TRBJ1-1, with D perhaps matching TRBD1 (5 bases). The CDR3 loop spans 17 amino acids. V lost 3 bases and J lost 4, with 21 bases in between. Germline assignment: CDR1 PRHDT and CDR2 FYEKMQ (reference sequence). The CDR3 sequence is CASSFSYYQQGATEAFF. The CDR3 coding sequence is TGTGCCAGCAGCTTTTCCTACTATCAGCAGGGTGCCACTGAAGCTTTCTTT.

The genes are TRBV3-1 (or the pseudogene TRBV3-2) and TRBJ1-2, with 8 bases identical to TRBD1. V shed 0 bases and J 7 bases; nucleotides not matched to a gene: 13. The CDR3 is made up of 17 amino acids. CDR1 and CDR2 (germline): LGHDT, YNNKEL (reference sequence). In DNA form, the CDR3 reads TGTGCCAGCAGCCAAGAAGGGACAGGCCTCGGGCAATTTGGCTACACCTTC. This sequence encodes CASSQEGTGLGQFGYTF.

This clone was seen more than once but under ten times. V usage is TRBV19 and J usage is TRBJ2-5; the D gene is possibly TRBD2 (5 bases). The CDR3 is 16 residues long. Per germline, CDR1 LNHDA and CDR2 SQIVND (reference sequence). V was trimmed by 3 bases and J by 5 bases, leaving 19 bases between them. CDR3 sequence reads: CASSIGRSTLGETQYF. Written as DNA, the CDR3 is TGTGCCAGTAGTATTGGGAGATCCACCCTTGGGGAGACCCAGTACTTC.

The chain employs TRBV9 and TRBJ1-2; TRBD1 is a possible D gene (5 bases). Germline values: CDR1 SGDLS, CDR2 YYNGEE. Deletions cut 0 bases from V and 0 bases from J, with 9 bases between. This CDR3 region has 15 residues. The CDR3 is CASSVGTSSNYGYTF. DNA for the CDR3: TGTGCCAGCAGCGTAGGGACATCCTCTAACTATGGCTACACCTTC.